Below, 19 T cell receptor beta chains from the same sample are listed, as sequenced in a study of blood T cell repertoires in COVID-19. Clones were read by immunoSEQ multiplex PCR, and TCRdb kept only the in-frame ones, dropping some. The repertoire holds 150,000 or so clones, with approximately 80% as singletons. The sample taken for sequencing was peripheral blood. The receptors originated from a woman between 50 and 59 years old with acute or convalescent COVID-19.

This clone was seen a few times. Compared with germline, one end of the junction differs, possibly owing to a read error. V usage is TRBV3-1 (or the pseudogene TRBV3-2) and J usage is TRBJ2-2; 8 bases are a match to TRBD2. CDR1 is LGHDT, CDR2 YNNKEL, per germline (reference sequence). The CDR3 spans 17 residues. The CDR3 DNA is TGTGCCAGCAGCCAAGAGCTCGGCAGACTAGCGCCCGGGGGGCTGTTTTTT. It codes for CASSQELGRLAPGGLFF.

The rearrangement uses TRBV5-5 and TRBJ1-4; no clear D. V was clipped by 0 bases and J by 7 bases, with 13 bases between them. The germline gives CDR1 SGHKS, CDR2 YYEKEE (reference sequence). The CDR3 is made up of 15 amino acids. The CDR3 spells CASSLEPLFPEKLFF. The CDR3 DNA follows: TGTGCCAGCAGCTTGGAACCACTCTTCCCTGAAAAACTGTTTTTT. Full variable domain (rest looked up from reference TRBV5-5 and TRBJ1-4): DAGVTQSPTHLIKTRGQQVTLRCSPISGHKSVSWYQQVLGQGPQFIFQYYEKEERGRGNFPDRFSARQFPNYSSELNVNALLLGDSALYLCASSLEPLFPEKLFFGSGTQLSVL.

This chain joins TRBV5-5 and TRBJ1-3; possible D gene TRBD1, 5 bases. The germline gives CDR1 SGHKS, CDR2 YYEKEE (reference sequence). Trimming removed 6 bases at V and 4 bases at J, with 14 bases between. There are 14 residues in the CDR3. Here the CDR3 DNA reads TGTGCCAGCAATAGGGGCGGGGAAGGAAACACCATATATTTT. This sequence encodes CASNRGGEGNTIYF.

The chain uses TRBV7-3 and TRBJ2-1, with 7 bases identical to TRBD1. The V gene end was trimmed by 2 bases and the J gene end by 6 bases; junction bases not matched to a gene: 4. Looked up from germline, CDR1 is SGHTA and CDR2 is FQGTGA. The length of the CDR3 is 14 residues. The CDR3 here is CASSLAHRGNEQFF. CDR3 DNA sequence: TGTGCCAGCAGCTTAGCCCACAGGGGCAATGAGCAGTTCTTC.

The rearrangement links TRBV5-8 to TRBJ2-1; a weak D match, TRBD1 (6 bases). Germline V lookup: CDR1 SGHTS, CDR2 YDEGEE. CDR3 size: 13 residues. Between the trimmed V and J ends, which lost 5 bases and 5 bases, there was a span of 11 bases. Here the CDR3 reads CASRLNRDNEQFF. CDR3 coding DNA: TGTGCCAGCAGGCTTAACAGGGACAATGAGCAGTTCTTC.

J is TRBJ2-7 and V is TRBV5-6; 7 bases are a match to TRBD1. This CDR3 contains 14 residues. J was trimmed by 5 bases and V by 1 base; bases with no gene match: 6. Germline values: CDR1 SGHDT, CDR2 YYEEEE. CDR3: CASSLYRGQNEQYF. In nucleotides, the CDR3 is TGTGCCAGCAGCTTGTACCGGGGACAGAACGAGCAGTACTTC.

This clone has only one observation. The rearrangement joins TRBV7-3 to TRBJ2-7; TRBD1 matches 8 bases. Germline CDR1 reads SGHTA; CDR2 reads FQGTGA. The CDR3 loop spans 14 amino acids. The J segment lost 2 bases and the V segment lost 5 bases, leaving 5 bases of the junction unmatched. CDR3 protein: CASSADRGPYEQYF. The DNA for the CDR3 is TGTGCCAGCAGCGCCGACAGGGGACCCTACGAGCAGTACTTC.

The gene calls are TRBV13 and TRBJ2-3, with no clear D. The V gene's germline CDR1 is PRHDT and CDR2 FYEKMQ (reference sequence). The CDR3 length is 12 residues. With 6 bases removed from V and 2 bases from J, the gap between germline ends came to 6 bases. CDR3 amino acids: CASREYTDTQYF. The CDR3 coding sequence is TGTGCCAGCAGGGAGTACACAGATACGCAGTATTTT.

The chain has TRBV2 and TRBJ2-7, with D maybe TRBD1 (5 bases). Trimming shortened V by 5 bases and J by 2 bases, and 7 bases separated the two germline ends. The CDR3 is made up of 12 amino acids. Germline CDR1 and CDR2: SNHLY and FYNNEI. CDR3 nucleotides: TGTGCCAGCAGTACAGGACCCTACGAGCAGTACTTC. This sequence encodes CASSTGPYEQYF.

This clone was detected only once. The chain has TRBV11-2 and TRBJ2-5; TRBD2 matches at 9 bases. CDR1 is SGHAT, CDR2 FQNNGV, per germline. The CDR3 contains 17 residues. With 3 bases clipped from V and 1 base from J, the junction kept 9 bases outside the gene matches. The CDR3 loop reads CASSFGGGSGSQETQYF. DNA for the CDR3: TGTGCCAGCAGCTTCGGGGGGGGTAGCGGGAGCCAAGAGACCCAGTACTTC.

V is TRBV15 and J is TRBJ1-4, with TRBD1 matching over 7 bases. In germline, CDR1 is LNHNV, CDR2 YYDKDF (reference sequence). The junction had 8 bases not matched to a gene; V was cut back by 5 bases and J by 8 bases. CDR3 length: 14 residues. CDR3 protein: CATSGGQVGEKLFF. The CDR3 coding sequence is TGTGCCACCAGCGGCGGACAGGTGGGAGAAAAACTGTTTTTT.

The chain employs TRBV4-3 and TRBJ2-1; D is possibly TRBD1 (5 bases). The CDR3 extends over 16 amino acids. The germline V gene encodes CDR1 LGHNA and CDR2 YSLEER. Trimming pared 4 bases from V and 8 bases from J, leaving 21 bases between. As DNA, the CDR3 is TGCGCCAGCAGCCGGACCGACAGTGGCCGTTTTCATGAGCAGTTCTTC. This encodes CASSRTDSGRFHEQFF.

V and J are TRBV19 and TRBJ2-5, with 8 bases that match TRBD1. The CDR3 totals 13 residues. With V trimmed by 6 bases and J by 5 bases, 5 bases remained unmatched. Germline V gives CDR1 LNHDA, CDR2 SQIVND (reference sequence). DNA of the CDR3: TGTGCCAGTAGGATGGGACAGGCCGAGACCCAGTACTTC. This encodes CASRMGQAETQYF.

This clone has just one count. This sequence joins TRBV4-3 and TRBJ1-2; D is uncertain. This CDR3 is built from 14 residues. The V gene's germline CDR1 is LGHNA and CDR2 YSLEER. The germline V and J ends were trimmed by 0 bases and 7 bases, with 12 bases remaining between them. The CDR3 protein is CASSQDSGIGGYTF. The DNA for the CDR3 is TGCGCCAGCAGCCAAGATTCAGGTATCGGTGGCTACACCTTC.

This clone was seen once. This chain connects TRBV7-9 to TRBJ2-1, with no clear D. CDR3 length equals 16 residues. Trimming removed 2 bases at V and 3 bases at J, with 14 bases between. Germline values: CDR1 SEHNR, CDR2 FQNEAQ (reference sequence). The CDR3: CASSLQSSFIYNEQFF. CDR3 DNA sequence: TGTGCCAGCAGCTTACAATCAAGCTTCATCTACAATGAGCAGTTCTTC.

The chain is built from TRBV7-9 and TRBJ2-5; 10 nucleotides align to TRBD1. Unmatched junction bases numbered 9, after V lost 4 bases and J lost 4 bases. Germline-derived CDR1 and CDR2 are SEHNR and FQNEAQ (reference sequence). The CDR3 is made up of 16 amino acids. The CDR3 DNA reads TGTGCCAGCAGCTCATCCGGGACAGGGGCAGGAGAGACCCAGTACTTC. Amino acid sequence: CASSSSGTGAGETQYF.

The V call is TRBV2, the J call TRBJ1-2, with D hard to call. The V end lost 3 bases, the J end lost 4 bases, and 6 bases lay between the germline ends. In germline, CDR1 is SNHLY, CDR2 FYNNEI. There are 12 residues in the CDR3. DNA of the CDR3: TGTGCCAGCAGTGACTCTCTCTATGGCTACACCTTC. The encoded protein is CASSDSLYGYTF.

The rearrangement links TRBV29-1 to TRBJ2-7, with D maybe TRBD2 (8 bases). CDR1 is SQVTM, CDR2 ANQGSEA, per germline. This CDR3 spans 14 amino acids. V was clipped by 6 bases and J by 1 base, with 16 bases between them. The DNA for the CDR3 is TGCAGCGTCAACGGGGGGGACAGATCCTACGAGCAGTACTTC. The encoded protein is CSVNGGDRSYEQYF.

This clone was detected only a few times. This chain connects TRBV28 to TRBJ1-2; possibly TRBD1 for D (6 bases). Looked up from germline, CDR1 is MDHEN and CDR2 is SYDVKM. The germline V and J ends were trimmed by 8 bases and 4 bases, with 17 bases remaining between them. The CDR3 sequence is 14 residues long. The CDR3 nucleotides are TGTGCCAGCGCCCCTGGGGGGGCCCCCTATGGCTACACCTTC. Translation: CASAPGGAPYGYTF.